The rows below give T cell receptor beta chains drawn from one sample of a study of cytomegalovirus exposure and HLA in healthy donors. The table came from immunoSEQ multiplex PCR; TCRdb's copy has only in-frame clones and leaves some out. Among some 150,000 clones listed, about three quarters were seen once. Sample: PBMCs. The origin of the receptors is a woman aged 25 to 39 in good health and CMV-seronegative. CDR3s include the opening cysteine and the closing phenylalanine or tryptophan. Fields, in order: J gene, CDR3 length, D gene, clone size, V gene, CDR3 protein, CDR3 DNA. D genes are given only for firm matches. Clone size is not always given. Where it is, it says once, few, many or a class for expanded clones.

TRBJ2-1 | 14 | - | - | TRBV27 | CASSLSASYNEQFF | TGTGCCAGCAGTTTATCCGCTAGCTACAATGAGCAGTTCTTC
TRBJ1-2 | 12 | - | once | TRBV7-9 | CASSSGDYGYTF | TGTGCCAGCAGCTCAGGGGACTATGGCTACACCTTC
TRBJ2-4 | 15 | TRBD1 | few | TRBV13 | CASSASGQGGYIQYF | TGTGCCAGCAGCGCCTCAGGACAGGGGGGTTACATTCAGTACTTC
TRBJ1-1 | 14 | TRBD1 | - | TRBV9 | CASSASTTGDEAFF | TGTGCCAGCAGCGCCTCCACAACAGGGGACGAAGCTTTCTTT
TRBJ2-2 | 11 | - | - | TRBV2 | CAKRGTGELFF | TGTGCCAAACGGGGTACCGGGGAGCTGTTTTTT
TRBJ2-2 | 14 | TRBD2 | - | TRBV29-1 | CSVGLAGYTGELFF | TGCAGCGTGGGACTAGCGGGGTACACCGGGGAGCTGTTTTTT
TRBJ1-4 | 13 | - | few | TRBV2 | CASSPDRGEKLFF | TGTGCCAGCAGCCCGGACCGGGGTGAAAAACTGTTTTTT
TRBJ1-2 | 13 | - | - | TRBV27 | CASSTSPGNGYTF | TGTGCCAGCAGTACGAGCCCGGGGAATGGCTACACCTTC
TRBJ2-2 | 15 | TRBD2 | - | TRBV6-5 | CASSYSPSGRGELFF | TGTGCCAGCAGTTACTCCCCTAGCGGGAGGGGGGAGCTGTTTTTT
TRBJ2-1 | 15 | TRBD2 | - | TRBV4-3 | CASSQSGTSGREQFF | TGCGCCAGCAGCCAATCTGGGACTAGCGGGAGGGAGCAGTTCTTC
TRBJ2-2 | 15 | TRBD2 | once | TRBV7-7 | CASSPSGGDTGELFF | TGTGCCAGCAGCCCCTCGGGAGGGGACACCGGGGAGCTGTTTTTT
TRBJ2-1 | 15 | TRBD1 | - | TRBV11-2 | CASRTIRGPHNEQFF | TGTGCCAGCAGAACAATAAGGGGGCCCCACAATGAGCAGTTCTTC
TRBJ2-7 | 16 | - | - | TRBV4-1 | CASSHIGEGQNYEQYF | TGCGCCAGCAGCCACATCGGAGAGGGACAAAACTACGAGCAGTACTTC
TRBJ2-5 | 15 | - | few | TRBV7-2 | CASSLVPTWVETQYF | TGTGCCAGCAGCTTAGTACCGACTTGGGTCGAGACCCAGTACTTC
TRBJ1-2 | 15 | TRBD1 | few | TRBV4-3 | CASSQEGTGGYGYTF | TGCGCCAGCAGCCAAGAGGGGACAGGGGGCTATGGCTACACCTTC
TRBJ2-1 | 13 | TRBD1 | - | TRBV15 | CATSTDRGNEQFF | TGTGCCACCAGCACGGACAGGGGGAATGAGCAGTTCTTC
TRBJ2-5 | 14 | TRBD2 | - | TRBV15 | CATSRERGVETQYF | TGTGCCACCAGCAGAGAGCGGGGGGTAGAGACCCAGTACTTC
TRBJ2-1 | 15 | TRBD1 | - | TRBV7-9 | CASSFGTGGYNEQFF | TGTGCCAGCAGCTTTGGGACAGGGGGTTACAATGAGCAGTTCTTC
TRBJ2-6 | 12 | - | - | TRBV27 | CASTSGANVLTF | TGTGCCAGCACATCTGGGGCCAACGTCCTGACTTTC
TRBJ2-4 | 13 | - | - | TRBV28 | CASKPGQKNIQYF | TGTGCCAGCAAACCTGGACAGAAAAACATTCAGTACTTC
TRBJ1-5 | 13 | TRBD1 | few | TRBV28 | CAGNRGMGQPQHF | TGTGCCGGTAACAGGGGTATGGGTCAGCCCCAGCATTTT
TRBJ2-2 | 14 | TRBD2 | - | TRBV5-1 | CASSLSGSTGELFF | TGCGCCAGCAGCTTGAGCGGGAGCACCGGGGAGCTGTTTTTT
TRBJ1-1 | 14 | - | - | TRBV6-1 | CASSLQTMNTEAFF | TGTGCCAGCAGTCTACAGACTATGAACACTGAAGCTTTCTTT
TRBJ2-7 | 15 | TRBD1 | few | TRBV5-4 | CASSLAGQLYYEQYF | TGTGCCAGCAGCTTGGCGGGACAGCTGTACTACGAGCAGTACTTC
TRBJ1-2 | 12 | - | - | TRBV6-5 | CASSYGRQHYTF | TGTGCCAGCAGTTACGGCCGACAGCACTACACCTTC
TRBJ1-5 | 13 | - | - | TRBV25-1 | CASSQGTDRPQHF | TGTGCCAGCAGCCAGGGTACCGATCGTCCCCAGCATTTT
TRBJ1-5 | 15 | - | - | TRBV18 | CASSATWAETQPQHF | TGTGCCAGCTCAGCCACCTGGGCAGAAACACAGCCCCAGCATTTT
TRBJ1-2 | 15 | - | - | TRBV11-2 | CASTPIRTDYYGYTF | TGTGCCAGCACCCCGATTCGGACAGATTACTATGGCTACACCTTC
TRBJ2-1 | 13 | - | - | TRBV5-1 | CASSLGFADEQFF | TGCGCCAGCAGCCTGGGCTTCGCGGATGAGCAGTTCTTC
TRBJ1-2 | 17 | TRBD1 | - | TRBV9 | CASSEGGGGQGAYGYTF | TGTGCCAGCAGCGAGGGTGGGGGGGGACAGGGCGCCTATGGCTACACCTTC
TRBJ2-7 | 13 | TRBD2 | - | TRBV4-3 | CASSQRLAHEQYF | TGCGCCAGCAGCCAGAGACTAGCCCACGAGCAGTACTTC
TRBJ2-7 | 13 | - | - | TRBV28 | CASSLGGTYEQYF | TGTGCCAGCAGTTTAGGGGGGACCTACGAGCAGTACTTC
TRBJ2-7 | 14 | TRBD1 | - | TRBV2 | CASRYGTGVYEQYF | TGTGCCAGCAGGTACGGGACAGGGGTTTACGAGCAGTACTTC
TRBJ2-2 | 15 | - | few | TRBV4-3 | CASSQDLGATGELFF | TGCGCCAGCAGCCAAGATTTGGGAGCCACCGGGGAGCTGTTTTTT
TRBJ2-1 | 18 | TRBD2 | once | TRBV28 | CASSFSDSGRDSYNEQFF | TGTGCCAGCAGTTTCTCTGATAGCGGGAGGGATTCCTACAACGAGCAGTTCTTC
TRBJ1-4 | 13 | - | - | TRBV4-2 | CASSQSTNMELFF | TGTGCCAGCAGCCAGTCAACGAACATGGAACTGTTTTTT
TRBJ2-2 | 20 | TRBD1 | - | TRBV6-4 | CASSDSPSGTGIVNTGELFF | TGTGCCAGCAGTGACTCTCCATCCGGGACAGGGATTGTAAACACCGGGGAGCTGTTTTTT
TRBJ2-5 | 15 | TRBD2 | - | TRBV6-6 | CASSFSGGYQETQYF | TGTGCCAGCAGTTTTAGCGGGGGGTACCAAGAGACCCAGTACTTC
TRBJ2-3 | 14 | - | - | TRBV7-2 | CASSRNGGADTQYF | TGTGCCAGCAGTCGGAACGGCGGGGCAGATACGCAGTATTTT
TRBJ2-6 | 19 | TRBD1 | - | TRBV7-2 | CASSLRIGTGLSGANVLTF | TGTGCCAGCAGCTTGCGTATTGGGACAGGTCTCTCTGGGGCCAACGTCCTGACTTTC
TRBJ1-5 | 16 | TRBD1 | - | TRBV7-2 | CASSLGGGRGNQPQHF | TGTGCCAGCAGCCTAGGAGGGGGCCGAGGCAATCAGCCCCAGCATTTT
TRBJ2-3 | 12 | TRBD2 | - | TRBV27 | CASRLSGRPQYF | TGTGCCAGCAGACTTAGCGGGAGGCCGCAGTATTTT
TRBJ1-3 | 17 | TRBD1 | - | TRBV7-9 | CASSSGQGRYSGNTIYF | TGTGCCAGCAGCTCCGGACAGGGACGATATTCTGGAAACACCATATATTTT
TRBJ1-3 | 16 | - | few | TRBV9 | CASSGGYLGAGNTIYF | TGTGCCAGCAGCGGAGGGTATTTAGGAGCCGGAAACACCATATATTTT
TRBJ2-7 | 13 | - | - | TRBV10-3 | CASAGTQSYEQYF | TGTGCCAGCGCAGGGACACAGTCCTACGAGCAGTACTTC